This record looks at one T cell receptor (beta chain) sequence and its context. With 6 bases clipped from V and 8 bases from J, the junction kept 12 bases outside the gene matches. Germline CDR1 reads MNHEY; CDR2 reads SMNVEV (reference sequence). The CDR3 has 15 residues. This specimen comes from a study of blood T cell repertoires in COVID-19. About the study: Spain, Italy and the United States supplied samples that represented acute and convalescent COVID-19. PBMCs, B-cell-depleted T cells, or T cells provided the cDNA or gDNA that made up the material.

In the source study's methods: Reference gene primers were amplified, and this amplification served to estimate nucleated cell counts. The protocol was immunoSEQ multiplex PCR, while the TCRdb copy is restricted to in-frame clones and leaves out a portion. The V and J calls and the clone size are those of that table, but D and trimming were determined from the DNA. The sample lists hundreds of thousands of clones; 65% to 90% were seen once. The chain has TRBV27 and TRBJ2-1; 8 bases line up with TRBD2. Specimen: peripheral blood. This clonotype was sampled from a man over 45 with active or convalescent COVID-19. The CDR3 DNA is TGTGCCAGCAGGATAAGCGGGAGTTATTATCATGAGCAGTTCTTC. It yields the protein CASRISGSYYHEQFF.